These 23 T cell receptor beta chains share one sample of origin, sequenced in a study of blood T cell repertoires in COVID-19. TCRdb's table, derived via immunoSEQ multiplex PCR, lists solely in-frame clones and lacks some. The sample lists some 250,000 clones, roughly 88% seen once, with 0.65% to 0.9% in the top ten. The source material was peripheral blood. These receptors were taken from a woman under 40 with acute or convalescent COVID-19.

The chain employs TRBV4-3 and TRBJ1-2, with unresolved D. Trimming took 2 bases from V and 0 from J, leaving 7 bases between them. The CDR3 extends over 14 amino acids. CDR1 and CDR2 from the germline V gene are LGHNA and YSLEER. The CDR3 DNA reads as TGCGCCAGCAGCCAAAGCGGAACTAACTATGGCTACACCTTC. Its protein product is CASSQSGTNYGYTF.

CDR3 amino acids: CASGTGTGNEKLFF. CDR3 in DNA: TGTGCCAGCGGCACCGGGACAGGGAACGAAAAACTGTTTTTT. The V call is TRBV6-5, the J call TRBJ1-4; TRBD1 matches 9 bases. Germline trimming cut 8 bases from V and 8 bases from J; bases unmatched to any gene: 9. Germline V gene lookup returns CDR1 MNHEY and CDR2 SVGAGI. The CDR3 sequence is 14 residues long.

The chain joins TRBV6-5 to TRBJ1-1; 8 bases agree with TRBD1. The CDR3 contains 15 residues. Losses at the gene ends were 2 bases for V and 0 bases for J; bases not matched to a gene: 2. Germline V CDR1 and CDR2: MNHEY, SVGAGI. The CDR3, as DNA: TGTGCCAGCAGTTACGGGACAGGCATGAACACTGAAGCTTTCTTT. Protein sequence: CASSYGTGMNTEAFF.

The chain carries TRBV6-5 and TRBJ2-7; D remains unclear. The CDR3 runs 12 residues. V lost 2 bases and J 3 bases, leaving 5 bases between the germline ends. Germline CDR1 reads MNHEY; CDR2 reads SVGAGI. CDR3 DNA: TGTGCCAGCAGTTACCGAGGCTACGAGCAGTACTTC. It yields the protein CASSYRGYEQYF.

This chain's CDR3 is CASSLGRNLRPPSQYF. The DNA of the CDR3 is TGTGCCAGCAGCTTGGGGCGGAACCTCCGTCCCCCGTCGCAGTATTTT. J is TRBJ2-3 and V is TRBV5-4; no clear D. CDR3 length equals 16 residues. V shed 0 bases and J shed 10 bases, with 21 bases lying between them. From germline, CDR1 is SGHNT and CDR2 YYREEE (reference sequence).

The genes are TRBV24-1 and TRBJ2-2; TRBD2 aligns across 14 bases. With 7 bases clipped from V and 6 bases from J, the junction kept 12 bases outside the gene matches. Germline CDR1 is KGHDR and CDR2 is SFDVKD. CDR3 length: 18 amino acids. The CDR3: CATSDMTSGRAKAGELFF. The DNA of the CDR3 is TGTGCCACCAGCGATATGACTAGCGGGAGGGCCAAAGCCGGGGAGCTGTTTTTT.

CDR3 nucleotides: TGTGCCAGCAGCGACGAAAGGGGCGGAACTAACACCATATATTTT. Its translation: CASSDERGGTNTIYF. The chain employs TRBV7-9 and TRBJ1-3; TRBD1 might be the D (5 bases). V gave up 5 bases and J gave up 7 bases, with 18 bases separating them. This CDR3 is 15 amino acids long. Germline-derived CDR1 and CDR2 are SEHNR and FQNEAQ (reference sequence).

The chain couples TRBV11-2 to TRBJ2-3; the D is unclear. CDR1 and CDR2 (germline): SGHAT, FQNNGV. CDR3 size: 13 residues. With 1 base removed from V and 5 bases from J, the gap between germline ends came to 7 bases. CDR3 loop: CASSLALRDTQYF. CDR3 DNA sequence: TGTGCCAGCAGCTTAGCCCTCCGAGATACGCAGTATTTT.

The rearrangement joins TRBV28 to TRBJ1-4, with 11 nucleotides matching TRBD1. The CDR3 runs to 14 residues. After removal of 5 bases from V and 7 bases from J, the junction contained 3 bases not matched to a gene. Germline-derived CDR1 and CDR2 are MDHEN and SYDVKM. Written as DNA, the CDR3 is TGTGCCAGCAGTACCGGACAGGGGGCTGAAAAACTGTTTTTT. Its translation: CASSTGQGAEKLFF.

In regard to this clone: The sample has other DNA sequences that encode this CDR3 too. CDR3 loop: CASSLTGTYEQYF. CDR3 DNA sequence: TGCGCCAGCAGCTTGACAGGAACCTACGAGCAGTACTTC. The genes are TRBV5-1 and TRBJ2-7, with D possibly being TRBD1 (5 bases). Deletions cut 1 base from V and 2 bases from J, with 7 bases between. CDR1 is SGHRS, CDR2 YFSETQ, per germline. This CDR3 is 13 amino acids long.

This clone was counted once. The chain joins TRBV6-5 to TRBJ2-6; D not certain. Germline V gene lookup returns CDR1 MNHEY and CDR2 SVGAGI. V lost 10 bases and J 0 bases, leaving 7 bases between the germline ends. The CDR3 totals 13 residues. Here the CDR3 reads CATPFSGANVLTF. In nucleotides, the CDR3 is TGTGCCACCCCTTTCTCTGGGGCCAACGTCCTGACTTTC.

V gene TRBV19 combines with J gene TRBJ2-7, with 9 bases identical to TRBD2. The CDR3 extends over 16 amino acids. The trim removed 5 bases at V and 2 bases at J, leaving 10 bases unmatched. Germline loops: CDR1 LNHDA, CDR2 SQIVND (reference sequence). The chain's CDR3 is CASSPPGLAGTYEQYF. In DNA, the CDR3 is TGTGCCAGTAGTCCCCCCGGGCTAGCGGGGACCTACGAGCAGTACTTC.

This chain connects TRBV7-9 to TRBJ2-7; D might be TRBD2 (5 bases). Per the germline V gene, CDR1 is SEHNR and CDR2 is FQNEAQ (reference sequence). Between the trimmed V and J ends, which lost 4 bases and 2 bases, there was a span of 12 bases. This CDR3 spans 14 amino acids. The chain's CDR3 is CASSYSPGTYEQYF. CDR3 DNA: TGTGCCAGCAGCTACTCTCCGGGGACCTACGAGCAGTACTTC.

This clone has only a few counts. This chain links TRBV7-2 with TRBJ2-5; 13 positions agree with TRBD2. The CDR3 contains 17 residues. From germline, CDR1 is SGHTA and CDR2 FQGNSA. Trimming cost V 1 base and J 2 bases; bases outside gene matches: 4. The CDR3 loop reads CASSLERLAGGQETQYF. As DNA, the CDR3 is TGTGCCAGCAGCTTAGAGCGACTAGCGGGGGGACAAGAGACCCAGTACTTC.

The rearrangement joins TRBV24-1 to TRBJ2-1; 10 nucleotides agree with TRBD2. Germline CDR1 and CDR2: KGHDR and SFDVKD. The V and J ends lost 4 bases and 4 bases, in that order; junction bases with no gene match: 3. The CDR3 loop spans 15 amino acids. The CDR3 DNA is TGTGCCACCAGTGAGAGCGGGAGGGCTTACAATGAGCAGTTCTTC. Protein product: CATSESGRAYNEQFF.

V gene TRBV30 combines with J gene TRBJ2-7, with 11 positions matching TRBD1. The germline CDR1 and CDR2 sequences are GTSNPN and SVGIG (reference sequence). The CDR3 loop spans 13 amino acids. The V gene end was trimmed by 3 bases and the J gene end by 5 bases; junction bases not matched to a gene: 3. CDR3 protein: CAWRGTGGNEQYF. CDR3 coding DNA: TGTGCCTGGAGAGGGACAGGGGGTAACGAGCAGTACTTC.

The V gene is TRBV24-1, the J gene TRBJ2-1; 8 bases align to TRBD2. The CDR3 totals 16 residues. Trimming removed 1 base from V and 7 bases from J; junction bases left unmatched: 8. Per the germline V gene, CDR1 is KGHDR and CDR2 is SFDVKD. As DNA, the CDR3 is TGTGCCACCAGTGATTTAAGCGGGAGATACCTGAATGAGCAGTTCTTC. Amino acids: CATSDLSGRYLNEQFF.

The CDR3 DNA follows: TGTGCCTGGAATGGTCCGGTCAGGCAGGGCGAGCAGTACTTC. It is translated as CAWNGPVRQGEQYF. V gene TRBV30 combines with J gene TRBJ2-7; TRBD1 might be the D (5 bases). Looked up from germline, CDR1 is GTSNPN and CDR2 is SVGIG (reference sequence). This CDR3 comprises 14 residues. Trimming removed 4 bases at V and 6 bases at J, with 19 bases between.

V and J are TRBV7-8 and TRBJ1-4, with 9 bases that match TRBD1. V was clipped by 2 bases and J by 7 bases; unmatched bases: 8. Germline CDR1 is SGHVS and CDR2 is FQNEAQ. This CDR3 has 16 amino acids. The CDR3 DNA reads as TGTGCCAGCAGCTTAACTCAGACAGGGGGAAGTGAAAAACTGTTTTTT. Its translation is CASSLTQTGGSEKLFF.

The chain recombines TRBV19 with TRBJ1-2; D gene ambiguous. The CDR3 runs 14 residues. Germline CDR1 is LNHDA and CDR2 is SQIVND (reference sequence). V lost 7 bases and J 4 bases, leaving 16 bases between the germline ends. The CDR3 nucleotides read TGTGCCAGTACCCCGGGCCCGGGAGGCTATGGCTACACCTTC. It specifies CASTPGPGGYGYTF.

The CDR3 protein is CASSMVKGLRSSPLHF. As DNA, the CDR3 is TGTGCCAGTAGTATGGTTAAGGGGCTGAGGAGTTCACCCCTCCACTTT. J is TRBJ1-6 and V is TRBV19, with D maybe TRBD1 (5 bases). Germline CDR1 and CDR2: LNHDA and SQIVND (reference sequence). V lost 3 bases and J 9 bases, leaving 18 bases between the germline ends. The CDR3 is 16 residues long.

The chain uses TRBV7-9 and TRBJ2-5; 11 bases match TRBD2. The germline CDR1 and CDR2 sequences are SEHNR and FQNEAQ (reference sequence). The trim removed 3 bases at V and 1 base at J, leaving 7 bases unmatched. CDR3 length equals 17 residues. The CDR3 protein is CASSFRLAGLVQETQYF. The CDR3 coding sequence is TGTGCCAGCAGCTTTCGACTAGCGGGATTAGTCCAAGAGACCCAGTACTTC.

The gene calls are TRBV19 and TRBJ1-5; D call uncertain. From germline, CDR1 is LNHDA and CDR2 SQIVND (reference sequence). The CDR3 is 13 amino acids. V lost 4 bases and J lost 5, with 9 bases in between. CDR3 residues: CASSSLRDQPQHF. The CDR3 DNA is TGTGCCAGTAGTAGTTTGAGGGATCAGCCCCAGCATTTT. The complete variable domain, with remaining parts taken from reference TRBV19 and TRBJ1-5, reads DGGITQSPKYLFRKEGQNVTLSCEQNLNHDAMYWYRQDPGQGLRLIYYSQIVNDFQKGDIAEGYSVSREKKESFPLTVTSAQKNPTAFYLCASSSLRDQPQHFGDGTRLSIL.